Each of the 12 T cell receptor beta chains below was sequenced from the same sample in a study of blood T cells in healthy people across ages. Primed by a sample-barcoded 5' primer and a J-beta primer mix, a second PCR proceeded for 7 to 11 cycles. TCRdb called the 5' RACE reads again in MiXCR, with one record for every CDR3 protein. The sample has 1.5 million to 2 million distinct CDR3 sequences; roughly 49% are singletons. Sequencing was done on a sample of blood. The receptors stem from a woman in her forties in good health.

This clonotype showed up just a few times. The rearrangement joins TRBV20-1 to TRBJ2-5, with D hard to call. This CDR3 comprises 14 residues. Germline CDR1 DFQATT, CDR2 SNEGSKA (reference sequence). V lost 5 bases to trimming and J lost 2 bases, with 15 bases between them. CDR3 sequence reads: CSAPAGWRQETQYF. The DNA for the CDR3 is TGCAGTGCTCCGGCTGGGTGGCGGCAAGAGACCCAGTACTTC.

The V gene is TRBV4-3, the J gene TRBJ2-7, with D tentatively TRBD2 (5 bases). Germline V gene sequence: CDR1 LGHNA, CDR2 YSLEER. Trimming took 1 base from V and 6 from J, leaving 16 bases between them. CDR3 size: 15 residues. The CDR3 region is CASSQVVGRNGEQYF. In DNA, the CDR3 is TGCGCCAGCAGCCAAGTCGTGGGGAGAAACGGCGAGCAGTACTTC.

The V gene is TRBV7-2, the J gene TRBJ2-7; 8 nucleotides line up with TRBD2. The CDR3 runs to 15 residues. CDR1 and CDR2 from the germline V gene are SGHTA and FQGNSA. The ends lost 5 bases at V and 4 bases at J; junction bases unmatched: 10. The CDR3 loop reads CASSPGAGGVYEQYF. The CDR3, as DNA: TGTGCCAGCAGCCCCGGTGCCGGGGGGGTTTACGAGCAGTACTTC. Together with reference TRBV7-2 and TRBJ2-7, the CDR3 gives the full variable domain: GAGVSQSPSNKVTEKGKDVELRCDPISGHTALYWYRQSLGQGLEFLIYFQGNSAPDKSGLPSDRFSAERTGGSVSTLTIQRTQQEDSAVYLCASSPGAGGVYEQYFGPGTRLTVT.

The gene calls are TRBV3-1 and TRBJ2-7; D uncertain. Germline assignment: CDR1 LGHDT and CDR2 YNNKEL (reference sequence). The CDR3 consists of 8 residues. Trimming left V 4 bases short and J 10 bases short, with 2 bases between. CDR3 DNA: TGTGCCAGCAGCCCCCAGTACTTC. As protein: CASSPQYF.

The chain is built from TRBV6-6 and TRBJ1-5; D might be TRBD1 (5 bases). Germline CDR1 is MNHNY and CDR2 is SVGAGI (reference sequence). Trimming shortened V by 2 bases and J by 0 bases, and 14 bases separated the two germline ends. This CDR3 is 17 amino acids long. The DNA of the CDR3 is TGTGCCAGCAGTTACGGAGACAGCCGTTTTAGCAATCAGCCCCAGCATTTT. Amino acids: CASSYGDSRFSNQPQHF.

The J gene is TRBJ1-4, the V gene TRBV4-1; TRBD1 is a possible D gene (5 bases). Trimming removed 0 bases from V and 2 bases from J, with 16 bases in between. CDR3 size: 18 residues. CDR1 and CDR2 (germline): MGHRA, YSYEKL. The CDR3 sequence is CASSQDPKARQTNEKLFF. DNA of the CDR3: TGCGCCAGCAGCCAAGATCCAAAGGCGAGACAGACTAATGAAAAACTGTTTTTT.

The CDR3 nucleotides are TGTGCCAGCAGCTTAAAGGGGGAGGGGGCCGCCTACAATGAGCAGTTCTTC. Its protein is CASSLKGEGAAYNEQFF. J is TRBJ2-1 and V is TRBV5-5, with D perhaps assigned TRBD1 or TRBD2 (7 bases each). Per germline, CDR1 SGHKS and CDR2 YYEKEE (reference sequence). CDR3 length: 17 amino acids. V was cut by 2 bases and J by 2 bases, with 17 bases left in between. Supplemented by reference TRBV5-5 and TRBJ2-1, the full variable domain reads DAGVTQSPTHLIKTRGQQVTLRCSPISGHKSVSWYQQVLGQGPQFIFQYYEKEERGRGNFPDRFSARQFPNYSSELNVNALLLGDSALYLCASSLKGEGAAYNEQFFGPGTRLTVL.

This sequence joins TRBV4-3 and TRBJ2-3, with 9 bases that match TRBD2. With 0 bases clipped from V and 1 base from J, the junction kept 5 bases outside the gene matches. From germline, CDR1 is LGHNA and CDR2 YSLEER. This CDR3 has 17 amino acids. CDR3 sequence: CASSQDMASGGTDTQYF. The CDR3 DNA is TGCGCCAGCAGCCAAGATATGGCTAGCGGGGGCACAGATACGCAGTATTTT.

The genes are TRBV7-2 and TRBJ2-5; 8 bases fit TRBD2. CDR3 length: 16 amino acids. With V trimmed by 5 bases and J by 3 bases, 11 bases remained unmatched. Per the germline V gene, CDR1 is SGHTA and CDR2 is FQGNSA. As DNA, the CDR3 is TGTGCCAGCAGCCTAGATCGGGGGACTAGTAAAGAGACCCAGTACTTC. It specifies CASSLDRGTSKETQYF.

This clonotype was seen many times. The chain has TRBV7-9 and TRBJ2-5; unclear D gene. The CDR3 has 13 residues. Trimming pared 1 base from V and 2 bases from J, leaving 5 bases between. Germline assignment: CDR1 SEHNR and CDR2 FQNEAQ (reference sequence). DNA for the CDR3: TGTGCCAGCAGCTTAGGGGAACAAGAGACCCAGTACTTC. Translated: CASSLGEQETQYF. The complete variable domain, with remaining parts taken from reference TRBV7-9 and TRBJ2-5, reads DTGVSQNPRHKITKRGQNVTFRCDPISEHNRLYWYRQTLGQGPEFLTYFQNEAQLEKSRLLSDRFSAERPKGSFSTLEIQRTEQGDSAMYLCASSLGEQETQYFGPGTRLLVL.

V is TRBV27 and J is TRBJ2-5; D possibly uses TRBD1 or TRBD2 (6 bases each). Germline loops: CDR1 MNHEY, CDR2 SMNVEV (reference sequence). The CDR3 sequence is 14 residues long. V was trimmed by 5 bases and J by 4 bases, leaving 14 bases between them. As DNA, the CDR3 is TGTGCCAGCAGTGTGCGGGACAACCCAGAGACCCAGTACTTC. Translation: CASSVRDNPETQYF.

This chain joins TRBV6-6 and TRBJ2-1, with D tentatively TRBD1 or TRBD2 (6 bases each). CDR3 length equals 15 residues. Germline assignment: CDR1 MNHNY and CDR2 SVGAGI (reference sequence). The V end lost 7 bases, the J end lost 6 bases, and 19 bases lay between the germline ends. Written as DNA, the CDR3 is TGTGCCAGCACGACTTTTGGTGGGGGGCGCAATGAGCAGTTCTTC. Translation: CASTTFGGGRNEQFF.